This record covers a single T cell receptor (beta chain). This sample was included in a study of Ad26.COV2.S vaccination and SARS-CoV-2 variants. Study-level information: Once or twice, 56 days apart, Ad26.COV2.S was delivered intramuscularly.

The treatment was: around 19 received Ad26.COV2.S at low or high dose, single or two shots; 5 received placebo; per-sample allocation not given. The samples were gathered on day 63 after the first injection of vaccine or placebo. A Boston donor was an adult aged 18-55 years. Some clones are missing from TCRdb's copy, which holds only in-frame ones; the method was immunoSEQ multiplex PCR. The table has hundreds of thousands of clones, roughly 87% seen once. Trimming removed 3 bases at V and 4 bases at J, with 17 bases between. Germline CDR1 is KGHSH and CDR2 is LQKENI. The CDR3 runs to 16 residues. This receptor was taken from a person between 18 and 60 years old who received the Ad26.COV2.S COVID-19 vaccine or a placebo. The V gene is TRBV18, the J gene TRBJ2-3; TRBD1 might be the D (7 bases). The sample consisted of peripheral blood, taken in a trial of Ad26.COV2.S vaccine versus placebo. CDR3 in amino acids: CASSPLRAGGSDTQYF. The CDR3 nucleotides read TGTGCCAGCTCACCGTTGAGGGCAGGGGGGTCAGATACGCAGTATTTT. The full variable domain, its missing parts supplied by reference TRBV18 and TRBJ2-3, is NAGVMQNPRHLVRRRGQEARLRCSPMKGHSHVYWYRQLPEEGLKFMVYLQKENIIDESGMPKERFSAEFPKEGPSILRIQQVVRGDSAAYFCASSPLRAGGSDTQYFGPGTRLTVL.